This T cell receptor beta chain comes out of a study of cytomegalovirus exposure and HLA in healthy donors. Regarding this clone: Its specificity is unknown.

Researchers ran the PCR with 60 Vbeta and 13 Jbeta primers. Method: immunoSEQ multiplex PCR; TCRdb's copy keeps in-frame clones and lacks some. The sample yields 110,000 or so clones, around 80% seen once. The CDR3 runs to 13 residues. Looked up from germline, CDR1 is SGHTA and CDR2 is FQGTGA. Trimming pared 4 bases from V and 0 bases from J, leaving 6 bases between. General study findings and limits: Most of the TCR beta V segments (in an earlier analysis) were productive either about 87% or about 30% of the time. The availability of immune exposure information extended only to CMV serostatus. When analyzed later, a missense DCLRE1C variant was found to be linked to TCR beta V- and J-gene trimming.

The origin of this receptor is a man aged 25 to 45 in good health and CMV-seropositive. The sequencing input was PBMCs. The genes are TRBV7-3 and TRBJ1-1, with D perhaps matching TRBD1 (6 bases). The CDR3 coding sequence is TGTGCCAGCAGCTCAGGGGTGAACACTGAAGCTTTCTTT. Translation: CASSSGVNTEAFF.